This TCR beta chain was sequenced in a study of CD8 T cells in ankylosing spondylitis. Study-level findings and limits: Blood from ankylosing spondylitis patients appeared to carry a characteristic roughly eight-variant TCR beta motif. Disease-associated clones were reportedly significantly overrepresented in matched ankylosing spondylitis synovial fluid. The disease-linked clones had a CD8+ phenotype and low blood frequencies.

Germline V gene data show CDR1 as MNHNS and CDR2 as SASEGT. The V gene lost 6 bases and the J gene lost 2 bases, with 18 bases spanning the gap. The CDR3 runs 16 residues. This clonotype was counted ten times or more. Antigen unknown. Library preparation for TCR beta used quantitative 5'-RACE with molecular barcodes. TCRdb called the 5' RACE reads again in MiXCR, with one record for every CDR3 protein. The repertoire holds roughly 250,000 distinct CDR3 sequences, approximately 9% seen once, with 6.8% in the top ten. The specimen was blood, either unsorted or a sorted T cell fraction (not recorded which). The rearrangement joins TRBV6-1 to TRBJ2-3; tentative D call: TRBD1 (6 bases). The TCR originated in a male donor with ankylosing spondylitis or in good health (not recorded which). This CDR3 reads CASSQNPGADTDTQYF. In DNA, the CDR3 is TGTGCCAGCAGCCAGAATCCAGGGGCAGACACAGATACGCAGTATTTT.